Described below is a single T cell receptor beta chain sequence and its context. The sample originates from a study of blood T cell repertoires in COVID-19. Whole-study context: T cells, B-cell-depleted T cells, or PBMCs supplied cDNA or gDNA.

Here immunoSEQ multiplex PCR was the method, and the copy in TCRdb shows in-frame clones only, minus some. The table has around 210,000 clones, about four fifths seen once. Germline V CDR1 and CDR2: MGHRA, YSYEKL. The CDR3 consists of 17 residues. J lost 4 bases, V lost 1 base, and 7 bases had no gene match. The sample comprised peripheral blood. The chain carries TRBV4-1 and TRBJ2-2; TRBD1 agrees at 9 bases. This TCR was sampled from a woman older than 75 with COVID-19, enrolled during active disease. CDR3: CASSQVWGQGGTGELFF. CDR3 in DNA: TGCGCCAGCAGCCAAGTTTGGGGACAGGGAGGCACCGGGGAGCTGTTTTTT.